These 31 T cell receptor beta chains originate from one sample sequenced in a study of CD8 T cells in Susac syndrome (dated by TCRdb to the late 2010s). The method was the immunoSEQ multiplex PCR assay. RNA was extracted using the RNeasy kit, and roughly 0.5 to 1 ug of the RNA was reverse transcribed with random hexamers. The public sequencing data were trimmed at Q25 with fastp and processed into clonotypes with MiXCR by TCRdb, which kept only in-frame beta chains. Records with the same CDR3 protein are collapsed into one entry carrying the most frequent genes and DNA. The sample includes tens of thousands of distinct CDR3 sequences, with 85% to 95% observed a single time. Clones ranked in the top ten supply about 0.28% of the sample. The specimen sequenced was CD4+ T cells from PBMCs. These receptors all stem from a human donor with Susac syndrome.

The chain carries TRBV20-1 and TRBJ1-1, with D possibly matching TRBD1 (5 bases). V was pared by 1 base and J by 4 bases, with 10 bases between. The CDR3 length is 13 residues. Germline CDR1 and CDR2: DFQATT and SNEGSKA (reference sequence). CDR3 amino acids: CSARASGGTEAFF. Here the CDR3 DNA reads TGCAGTGCTAGAGCCTCGGGGGGCACTGAAGCTTTCTTT.

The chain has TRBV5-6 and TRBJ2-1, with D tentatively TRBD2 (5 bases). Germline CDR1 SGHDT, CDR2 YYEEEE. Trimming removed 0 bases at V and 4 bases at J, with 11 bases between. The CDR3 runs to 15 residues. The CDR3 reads CASSLGTADYNEQFF. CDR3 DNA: TGTGCCAGCAGCTTGGGGACTGCTGATTACAATGAGCAGTTCTTC.

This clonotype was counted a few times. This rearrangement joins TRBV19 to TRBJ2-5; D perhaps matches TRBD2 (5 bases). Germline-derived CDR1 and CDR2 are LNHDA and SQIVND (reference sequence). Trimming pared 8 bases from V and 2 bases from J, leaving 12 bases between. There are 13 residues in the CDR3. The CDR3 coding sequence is TGTGCCAGTGGCTGGTCGGGGCAAGAGACCCAGTACTTC. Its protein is CASGWSGQETQYF.

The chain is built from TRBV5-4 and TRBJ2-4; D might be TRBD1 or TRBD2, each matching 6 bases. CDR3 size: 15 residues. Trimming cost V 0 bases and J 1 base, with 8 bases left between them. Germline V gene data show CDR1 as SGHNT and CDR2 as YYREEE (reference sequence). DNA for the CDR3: TGTGCCAGCAGCTTGGGGGGGGCGGCCAAAAACATTCAGTACTTC. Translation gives CASSLGGAAKNIQYF. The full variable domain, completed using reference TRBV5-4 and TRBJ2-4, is ETGVTQSPTHLIKTRGQQVTLRCSSQSGHNTVSWYQQALGQGPQFIFQYYREEENGRGNFPPRFSGLQFPNYSSELNVNALELDDSALYLCASSLGGAAKNIQYFGAGTRLSVL.

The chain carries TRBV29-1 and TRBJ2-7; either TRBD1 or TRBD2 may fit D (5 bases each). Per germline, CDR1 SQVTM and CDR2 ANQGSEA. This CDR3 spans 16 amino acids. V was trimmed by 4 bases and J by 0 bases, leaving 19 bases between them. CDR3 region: CSVGVNRGFSSYEQYF. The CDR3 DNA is TGCAGCGTTGGGGTCAATCGGGGCTTTAGCTCCTACGAGCAGTACTTC.

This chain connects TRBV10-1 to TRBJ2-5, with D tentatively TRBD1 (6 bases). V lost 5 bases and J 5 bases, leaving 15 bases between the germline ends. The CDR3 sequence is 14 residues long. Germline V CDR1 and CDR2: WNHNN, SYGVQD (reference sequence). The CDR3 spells CASSSQGTSETQYF. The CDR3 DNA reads TGCGCCAGCAGTAGCCAGGGGACGTCGGAGACCCAGTACTTC.

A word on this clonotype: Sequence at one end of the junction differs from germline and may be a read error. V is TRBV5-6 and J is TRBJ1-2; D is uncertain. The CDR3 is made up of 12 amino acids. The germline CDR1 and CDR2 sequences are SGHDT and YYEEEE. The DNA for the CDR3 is TGTGCCAGCAGCTACGGACGGACGAATGAGGCCTTC. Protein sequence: CASSYGRTNEAF.

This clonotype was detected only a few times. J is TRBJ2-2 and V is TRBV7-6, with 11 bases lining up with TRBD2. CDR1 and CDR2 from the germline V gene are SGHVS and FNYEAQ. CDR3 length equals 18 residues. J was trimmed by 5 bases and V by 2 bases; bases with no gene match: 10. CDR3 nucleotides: TGTGCCAGCAGCTTATCCCGCCCGTCTAGCGGGGGGACCGGGGAGCTGTTTTTT. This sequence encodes CASSLSRPSSGGTGELFF.

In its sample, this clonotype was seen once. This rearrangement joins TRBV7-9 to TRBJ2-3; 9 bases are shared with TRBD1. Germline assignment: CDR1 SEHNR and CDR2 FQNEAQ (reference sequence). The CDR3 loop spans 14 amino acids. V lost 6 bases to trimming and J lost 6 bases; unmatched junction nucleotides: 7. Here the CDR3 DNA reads TGTGCCAGCAGTTTGACAGGGGGTGGTGATACGCAGTATTTT. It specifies CASSLTGGGDTQYF.

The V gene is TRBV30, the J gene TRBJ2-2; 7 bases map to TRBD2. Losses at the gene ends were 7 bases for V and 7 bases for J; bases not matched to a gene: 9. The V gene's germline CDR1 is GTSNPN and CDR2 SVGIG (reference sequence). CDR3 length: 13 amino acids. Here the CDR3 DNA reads TGTGCCTCGGACGGGAGGAGAGGCGGGGAGCTGTTTTTT. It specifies CASDGRRGGELFF.

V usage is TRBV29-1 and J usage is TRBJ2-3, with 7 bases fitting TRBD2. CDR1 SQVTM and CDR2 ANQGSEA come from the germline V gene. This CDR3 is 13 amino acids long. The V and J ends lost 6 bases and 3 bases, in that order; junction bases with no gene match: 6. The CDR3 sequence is CSVTGLGTDTQYF. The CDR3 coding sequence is TGCAGCGTGACCGGACTAGGAACAGATACGCAGTATTTT.

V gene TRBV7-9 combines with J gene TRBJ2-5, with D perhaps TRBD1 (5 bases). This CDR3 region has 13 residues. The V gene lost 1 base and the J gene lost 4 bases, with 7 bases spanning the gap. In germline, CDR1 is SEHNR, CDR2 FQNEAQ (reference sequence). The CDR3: CASSLVRVETQYF. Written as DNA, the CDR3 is TGTGCCAGCAGCTTAGTCAGGGTAGAGACCCAGTACTTC.

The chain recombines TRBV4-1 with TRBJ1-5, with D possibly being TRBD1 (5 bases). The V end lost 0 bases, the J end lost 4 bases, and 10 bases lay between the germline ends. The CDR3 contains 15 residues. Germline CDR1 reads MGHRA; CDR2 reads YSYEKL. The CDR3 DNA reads TGCGCCAGCAGCCAAGAAGGGGTAGGTAATCAGCCCCAGCATTTT. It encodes CASSQEGVGNQPQHF.

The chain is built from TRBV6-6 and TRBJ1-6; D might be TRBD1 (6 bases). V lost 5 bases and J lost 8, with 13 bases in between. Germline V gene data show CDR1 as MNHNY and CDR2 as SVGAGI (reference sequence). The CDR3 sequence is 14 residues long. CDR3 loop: CASSPPTGYSPLHF. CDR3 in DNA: TGTGCCAGCAGTCCTCCGACAGGCTATTCACCCCTCCACTTT.

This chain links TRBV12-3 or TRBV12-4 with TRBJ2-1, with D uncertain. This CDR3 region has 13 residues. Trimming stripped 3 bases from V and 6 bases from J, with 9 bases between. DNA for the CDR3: TGTGCCAGCAGTTTCGTTGTAGGCAATGAGCAGTTCTTC. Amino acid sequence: CASSFVVGNEQFF.

CDR3 sequence (DNA): TGTGCCAGCTCACCACCCCAGGGCGAATTCTACGAGCAGTACTTC. It is translated as CASSPPQGEFYEQYF. The chain links TRBV18 to TRBJ2-7; D possibly corresponds to TRBD1 (5 bases). Trimming left V 0 bases short and J 3 bases short, with 12 bases between. Germline-derived CDR1 and CDR2 are KGHSH and LQKENI. The CDR3 length is 15 residues.

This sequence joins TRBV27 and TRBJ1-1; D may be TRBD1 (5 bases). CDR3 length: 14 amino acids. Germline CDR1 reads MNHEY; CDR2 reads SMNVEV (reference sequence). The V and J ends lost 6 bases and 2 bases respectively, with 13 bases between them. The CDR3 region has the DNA TGTGCCAGCAGAGGGGCGGCGGCCAACACTGAAGCTTTCTTT. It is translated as CASRGAAANTEAFF.

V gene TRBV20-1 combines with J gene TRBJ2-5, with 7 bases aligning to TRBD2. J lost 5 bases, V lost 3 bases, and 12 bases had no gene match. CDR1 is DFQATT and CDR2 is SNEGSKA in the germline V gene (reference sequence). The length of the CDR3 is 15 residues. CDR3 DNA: TGCAGTGCTAGTAGCCCTGGGGAGGGTTCGGAGACCCAGTACTTC. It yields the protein CSASSPGEGSETQYF.

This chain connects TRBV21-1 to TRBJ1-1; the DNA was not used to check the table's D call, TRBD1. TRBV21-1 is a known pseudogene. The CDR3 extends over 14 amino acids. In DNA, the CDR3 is TGTGCCAGCAGCCCAAGGGGGGGGCCTACTGAAGCTTTCTTT. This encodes CASSPRGGPTEAFF.

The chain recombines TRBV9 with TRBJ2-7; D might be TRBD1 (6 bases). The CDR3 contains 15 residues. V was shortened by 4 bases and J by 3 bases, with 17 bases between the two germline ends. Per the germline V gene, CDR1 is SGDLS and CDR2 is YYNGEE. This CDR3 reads CASSPGGRSRYEQYF. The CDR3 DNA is TGTGCCAGCAGCCCTGGGGGCAGAAGCCGCTACGAGCAGTACTTC.

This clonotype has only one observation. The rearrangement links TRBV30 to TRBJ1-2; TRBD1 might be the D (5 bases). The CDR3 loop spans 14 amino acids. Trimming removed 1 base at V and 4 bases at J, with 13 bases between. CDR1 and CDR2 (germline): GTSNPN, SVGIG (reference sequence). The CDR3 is CAWSARQGPYGYTF. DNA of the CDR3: TGTGCCTGGAGTGCCCGGCAGGGCCCCTATGGCTACACCTTC.

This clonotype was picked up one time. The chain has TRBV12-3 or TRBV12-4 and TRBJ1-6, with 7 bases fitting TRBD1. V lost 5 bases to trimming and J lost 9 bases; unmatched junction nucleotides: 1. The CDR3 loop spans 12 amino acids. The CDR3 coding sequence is TGTGCCAGCAGTCAGGGGGGTTCACCCCTCCACTTT. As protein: CASSQGGSPLHF.

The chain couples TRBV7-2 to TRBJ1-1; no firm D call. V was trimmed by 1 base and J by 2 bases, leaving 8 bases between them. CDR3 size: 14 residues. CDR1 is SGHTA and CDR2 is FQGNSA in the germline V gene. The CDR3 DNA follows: TGTGCCAGCAGCTTAGGTACGATAAACACTGAAGCTTTCTTT. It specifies CASSLGTINTEAFF.

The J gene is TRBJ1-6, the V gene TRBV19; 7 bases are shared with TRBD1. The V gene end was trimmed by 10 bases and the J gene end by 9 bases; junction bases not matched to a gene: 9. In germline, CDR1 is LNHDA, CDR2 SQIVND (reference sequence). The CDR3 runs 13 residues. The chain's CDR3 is CATRADRVSPLHF. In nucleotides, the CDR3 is TGTGCCACGCGGGCAGACAGGGTTTCACCCCTCCACTTT.

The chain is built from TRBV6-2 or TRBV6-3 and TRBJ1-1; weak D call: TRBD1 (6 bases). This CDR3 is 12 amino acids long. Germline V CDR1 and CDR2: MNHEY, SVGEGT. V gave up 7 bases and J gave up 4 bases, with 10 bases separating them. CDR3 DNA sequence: TGTGCCAGCATAGGGGGAGGCACTGAAGCTTTCTTT. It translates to CASIGGGTEAFF.

The CDR3 bases are TGCAGTGCCCTAACAGGGACTGGCTACACCTTC. Translation: CSALTGTGYTF. This rearrangement joins TRBV20-1 to TRBJ1-2; maybe TRBD1 (6 bases). Germline CDR1 and CDR2: DFQATT and SNEGSKA (reference sequence). Trimming took off 6 bases at V and 7 bases at J, with 12 bases between the two ends. This CDR3 is built from 11 residues.

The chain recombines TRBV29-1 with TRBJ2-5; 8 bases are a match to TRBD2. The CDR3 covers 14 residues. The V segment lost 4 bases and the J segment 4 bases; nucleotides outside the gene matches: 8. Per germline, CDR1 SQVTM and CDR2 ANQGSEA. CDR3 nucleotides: TGCAGCGTTGTCCCGGGGGGGGTCAGAGAGACCCAGTACTTC. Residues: CSVVPGGVRETQYF.

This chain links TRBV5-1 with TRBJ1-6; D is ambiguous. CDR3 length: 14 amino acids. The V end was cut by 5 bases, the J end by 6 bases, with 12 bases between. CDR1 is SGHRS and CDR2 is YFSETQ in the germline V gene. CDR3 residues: CASSSGERNSPLHF. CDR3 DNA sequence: TGCGCCAGCAGTTCCGGGGAACGTAATTCACCCCTCCACTTT.

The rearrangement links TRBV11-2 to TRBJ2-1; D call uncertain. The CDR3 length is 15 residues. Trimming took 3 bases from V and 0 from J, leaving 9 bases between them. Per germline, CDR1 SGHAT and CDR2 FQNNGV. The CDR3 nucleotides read TGTGCCAGCAGCTTCATAAAGGGCTCCTACAATGAGCAGTTCTTC. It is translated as CASSFIKGSYNEQFF.

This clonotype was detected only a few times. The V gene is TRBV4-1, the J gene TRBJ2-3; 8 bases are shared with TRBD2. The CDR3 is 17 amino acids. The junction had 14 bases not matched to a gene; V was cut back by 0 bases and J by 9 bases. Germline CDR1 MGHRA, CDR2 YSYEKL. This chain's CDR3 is CASSQDASGGNTGTQYF. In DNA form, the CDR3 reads TGCGCCAGCAGCCAAGATGCAAGCGGGGGTAACACAGGGACGCAGTATTTT.

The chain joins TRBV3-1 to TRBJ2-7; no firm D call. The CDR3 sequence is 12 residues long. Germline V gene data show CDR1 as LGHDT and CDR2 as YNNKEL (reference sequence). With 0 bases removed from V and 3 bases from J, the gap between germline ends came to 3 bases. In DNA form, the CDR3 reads TGTGCCAGCAGCCAAGAGGTCTACGAGCAGTACTTC. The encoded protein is CASSQEVYEQYF.